This entry lists 2 T cell receptor beta chains sequenced from one sample in a study of T-cell reconstitution after alpha-beta-depleted transplantation in children. For TCRbeta, the library was prepared with unique molecular identifiers. TCRdb itself ran the PCR reads through MiXCR, one entry per CDR3 protein. The table lists over 300,000 distinct CDR3 sequences, around a tenth of them singletons. The source material was PBMCs from the stem cell graft donor, sampled from the stem cell graft. The receptors were sampled from a human donor who donated a stem cell graft to a child with acute lymphoblastic leukemia.

The rearrangement uses TRBV28 and TRBJ2-2, with 8 positions matching TRBD1. V lost 1 base and J lost 4; bases outside the gene matches: 2. Germline V gene data show CDR1 as MDHEN and CDR2 as SYDVKM. The CDR3 runs 15 residues. The CDR3 DNA reads as TGTGCCAGCAGTTTATCCAGGGGGCTCACCGGGGAGCTGTTTTTT. It is translated as CASSLSRGLTGELFF. The complete variable domain, with remaining parts taken from reference TRBV28 and TRBJ2-2, reads DVKVTQSSRYLVKRTGEKVFLECVQDMDHENMFWYRQDPGLGLRLIYFSYDVKMKEKGDIPEGYSVSREKKERFSLILESASTNQTSMYLCASSLSRGLTGELFFGEGSRLTVL.

CDR3 in amino acids: CASSDLRPMNTEAFF. CDR3 bases: TGTGCCAGCAGTGACTTACGACCCATGAACACTGAAGCTTTCTTT. The V call is TRBV12-3 or TRBV12-4, the J call TRBJ1-1; no definite D call. The length of the CDR3 is 15 residues. The ends were cut back, 5 bases at V and 0 bases at J, with 13 bases in the middle.